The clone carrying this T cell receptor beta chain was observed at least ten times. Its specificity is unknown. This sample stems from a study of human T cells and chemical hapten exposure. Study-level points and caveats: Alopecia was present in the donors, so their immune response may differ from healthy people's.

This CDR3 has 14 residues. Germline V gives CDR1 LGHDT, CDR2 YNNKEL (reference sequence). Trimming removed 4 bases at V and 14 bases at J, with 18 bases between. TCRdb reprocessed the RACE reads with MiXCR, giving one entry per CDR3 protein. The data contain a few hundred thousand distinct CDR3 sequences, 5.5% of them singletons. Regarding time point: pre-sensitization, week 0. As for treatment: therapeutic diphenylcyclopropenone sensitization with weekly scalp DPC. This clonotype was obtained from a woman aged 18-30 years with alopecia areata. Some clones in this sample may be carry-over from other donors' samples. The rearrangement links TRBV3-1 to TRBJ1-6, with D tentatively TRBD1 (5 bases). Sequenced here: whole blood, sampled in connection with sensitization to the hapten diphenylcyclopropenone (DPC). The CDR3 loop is CASSPGMGGRSLHF. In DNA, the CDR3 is TGTGCCAGCAGCCCAGGCATGGGGGGAAGGTCCCTCCACTTT.